This TCR beta chain comes out of a study of T cell responses to AZD1222 COVID-19 vaccine. The wider study: Combined were second doses at about 4 or about 12 weeks.

With respect to this clone: Its antigen is as yet unknown.

Sequencing used immunoSEQ multiplex PCR; TCRdb keeps in-frame clones, though not all of them. The data show over 150,000 clones, roughly 87% seen once. Study-level points and caveats: Spike-specific TCR breadth and depth were elevated following two AZD1222 doses. The reported proportion of spike-specific TCRs targeting unmutated variant regions was nearly half.

The sample here was peripheral blood, taken on day 0 of AZD1222 vaccination. This receptor was identified in an adult in good health.

CDR3 residues: CASSEERNTEAFF. The DNA of the CDR3 is TGTGCCAGCAGTGAAGAACGAAACACTGAAGCTTTCTTT. This sequence joins TRBV2 and TRBJ1-1; D is ambiguous. V was pared by 1 base and J by 2 bases, with 5 bases between. Germline lookup yields CDR1 SNHLY and CDR2 FYNNEI. The CDR3 sequence is 13 residues long.